Here is one TCR beta chain with its context. Its antigen is currently not known. Base quality data are lacking; no much larger clone is found one base away. This sample stems from a study of T cells in Graves' hyperthyroidism and ophthalmopathy (dated by TCRdb to between 2019 and 2020). In the study overall: To identify TCR V-J signatures that set the groups apart, the researchers used a discovery cohort of 100 patients, made up of roughly 40 with Graves' ophthalmopathy and 55 to 65 with stable Graves' hyperthyroidism. Prospective prediction of ophthalmopathy was tested in an independent validation cohort consisting of under 20 hyperthyroidism patients and more than 15 patients who later progressed to ophthalmopathy. The 100 or so discovery patients were randomly split 7:3 into training and test sets. Thyroid tissue and blood T-cell repertoires from roughly 6 Graves' hyperthyroidism patients were also compared in the study. Following sampling, methimazole starting at 30 mg daily was given to hyperthyroidism patients, and high-dose intravenous methylprednisolone was given to ophthalmopathy patients. TCR Vbeta CDR3 sequencing of approximately 140 peripheral blood samples (more than 40 ophthalmopathy, about 74 hyperthyroidism and some 17 progressor patients) is reported in the paper. The paper's findings and limits, for the study overall: In validation, progression to ophthalmopathy was predicted by the model with 65% to 71% sensitivity and under 85% specificity, a median of approximately 6.5 months before onset. No statistical method was used to set the sample size in advance, and investigators knew the group allocation. A model built on a 13 V-J signature distinguished ophthalmopathy from stable hyperthyroidism, reaching 87.88% sensitivity and around 81% specificity in cross-validation and 80%/75% in testing. Most expanded thyroid clonotypes (frequency above 0.001) were also detected in blood, suggesting blood repertoires may reflect thyroid immune responses.

Amplification of TCR beta CDR3 regions was carried out from RNA transcripts. The first round of RT-PCR for the TCR CDR3 was performed with the HTBI primer set and the Qiagen OneStep RT-PCR kit. Libraries were constructed in a second round of multiplex PCR, after which size selection and purification were carried out. Sequencing of the libraries was done on an Illumina HiSeq2000 using paired-end 100 bp reads. The source study handled its data this way. SOAPnuke was used to process the raw data, removing reads that contained adapters or uncalled bases, had a mean Phred below 15, or lacked an exact match to the constant primer or identifier. COPE v1.2.5 was used to merge high-quality paired reads, and clonotypes were defined as unique nucleotide sequences. Clonotypes were aligned to IMGT TRBV, TRBD and TRBJ reference segments using MiTCR v1.1. The analysis was restricted to V-J combinations with a frequency above 0.0001, which together covered 99.2% of the repertoires. A TCS score was defined as the ratio between F50 (clonal expansion) and ExV (chaos), using BLOSUM62-based TCRdist between CDR3 peptides within each V-J. Welch's t-statistics and random forest reduced around 520 V-J features to under 15, which were used in a naive Bayes classifier (R e1071). Using fastp at Q25 and MiXCR, TCRdb reprocessed the public reads and kept productive beta chains. Rows are unified per CDR3 protein, each entry keeping the most common DNA and genes. For this entry, the V and J calls and clone size follow TCRdb and not the study's own pipeline. The sample contains approximately 560,000 distinct CDR3 sequences, 35% to 55% of them found a single time. Jointly, the top ten make up 8.2% of the sample.

Trimmed from V: 1 base; trimmed from J: 7 bases; junction bases lacking a gene match: 1. CDR1 and CDR2 are drawn from the germline V gene (reference sequence): LNHNV, YYDKDF. From the cysteine up to the phenylalanine, the CDR3 has a length of 13 residues. Only the CDR3 DNA is retained, 39 bases long and in frame from the first base. Graves' hyperthyroidism was defined as stable when no progression to ophthalmopathy occurred over 18 months of follow-up. Hyperthyroidism patients were newly diagnosed, with disease duration under 2 months, and aged 18 to 65 years. Exclusion was applied to patients with uncontrolled infections, other autoimmune diseases, pregnancy or lactation. Diagnoses were established on the basis of clinical symptoms, serum thyroxine and TRAb, thyroid ultrasound, and orbital computed tomography. Trizol reagent was used to extract total RNA, and RNA quality was then checked on an Agilent 2100 Bioanalyzer.

This receptor was obtained from a woman aged 18-30 years with Graves' hyperthyroidism. Donor details come from another sample of the same person, matched by shared clones. Recombination linked TRBV15 to TRBJ1-2, and 9 junction bases match TRBD1. Sequenced material: peripheral blood or thyroid tissue (not recorded which). The CDR3 region has the sequence CATSRGTGAGYTF. DNA sequence: TGTGCCACCAGCAGAGGGACAGGGGCTGGCTACACCTTC. Reference TRBV15 and TRBJ1-2 proteins supply the regions before and after the CDR3; the full variable domain is: DAMVIQNPRYQVTQFGKPVTLSCSQTLNHNVMYWYQQKSSQAPKLLFHYYDKDFNNEADTPDNFQSRRPNTSFCFLDIRSPGLGDTAMYLCATSRGTGAGYTFGSGTRLTVV.